The 8 T cell receptor beta chains reported below all come from one sample, sequenced in a study of T cell responses to AZD1222 COVID-19 vaccine. Profiling relied on immunoSEQ multiplex PCR, and the TCRdb table lists in-frame clones only, not all of them. The sample contains 150,000 or so clones, approximately 90% of which appear only once. This specimen was peripheral blood, taken 28 days after the second AZD1222 dose. Every receptor here comes from an adult who received the AZD1222 COVID-19 vaccine.

Concerning this clone: A junction end diverges from the germline sequence, so it may reflect a read error. The chain combines TRBV5-4 with TRBJ2-7; D possibly matches TRBD1 or TRBD2 (6 bases each). The germline V gene has CDR1 SGHNT and CDR2 YYREEE (reference sequence). The CDR3 covers 15 residues. The CDR3: CASSLGGALDYEQYF. CDR3 bases: TGTGCCAGCAGCTTGGGGGGGGCCCTAGACTACGAGCAGTACTTT. Looking up the rest from reference TRBV5-4 and TRBJ2-7 gives the full variable domain: ETGVTQSPTHLIKTRGQQVTLRCSSQSGHNTVSWYQQALGQGPQFIFQYYREEENGRGNFPPRFSGLQFPNYSSELNVNALELDDSALYLCASSLGGALDYEQYFGPGTRLTVT.

This chain links TRBV6-5 with TRBJ2-7; perhaps TRBD2 as D (5 bases). The CDR3 loop spans 12 amino acids. V was trimmed by 2 bases and J by 6 bases, leaving 8 bases between them. CDR1 is MNHEY and CDR2 is SVGAGI in the germline V gene. DNA for the CDR3: TGTGCCAGCAGTTACCCGGCGGGCGAGCAGTACTTC. Its protein product is CASSYPAGEQYF.

The rearrangement joins TRBV6-1 to TRBJ2-7; D uncertain. The germline V and J ends were trimmed by 0 bases and 3 bases, with 9 bases remaining between them. Germline V gives CDR1 MNHNS, CDR2 SASEGT. This CDR3 has 14 residues. For the CDR3, the DNA is TGTGCCAGCAGTGAAGCTCCAAGACACTACGAGCAGTACTTC. This encodes CASSEAPRHYEQYF.

The rearrangement uses TRBV5-1 and TRBJ2-2, with D unclear. CDR3 length equals 19 residues. Per the germline V gene, CDR1 is SGHRS and CDR2 is YFSETQ. Trimming shortened V by 0 bases and J by 8 bases, and 26 bases separated the two germline ends. CDR3 sequence reads: CASSLGRTPTDWKSGELFF. DNA of the CDR3: TGCGCCAGCAGCTTGGGCCGCACCCCAACCGACTGGAAGTCTGGGGAGCTGTTTTTT. Full variable domain (outside the CDR3, taken from reference TRBV5-1 and TRBJ2-2): KAGVTQTPRYLIKTRGQQVTLSCSPISGHRSVSWYQQTPGQGLQFLFEYFSETQRNKGNFPGRFSGRQFSNSRSEMNVSTLELGDSALYLCASSLGRTPTDWKSGELFFGEGSRLTVL.

The genes are TRBV7-2 and TRBJ2-1; 14 bases are shared with TRBD2. The CDR3 has 17 amino acids. Trimming cost V 4 bases and J 8 bases; bases outside gene matches: 10. Germline assignment: CDR1 SGHTA and CDR2 FQGNSA. The CDR3 region is CASSSGLAGASAYEQFF. For the CDR3, the DNA is TGTGCCAGCAGCTCGGGACTAGCGGGGGCCTCGGCATATGAGCAGTTCTTC.

The rearrangement uses TRBV2 and TRBJ2-7, with 12 nucleotides matching TRBD2. J was trimmed by 1 base and V by 1 base; bases with no gene match: 5. Per the germline V gene, CDR1 is SNHLY and CDR2 is FYNNEI. CDR3 length: 17 amino acids. The DNA of the CDR3 is TGTGCCAGCAGTGAAGAAACACTAGCGGGAGGATCCTACGAGCAGTACTTC. Encoded protein: CASSEETLAGGSYEQYF.

The chain uses TRBV4-2 and TRBJ1-1; 7 bases map to TRBD1. The CDR3 spans 14 residues. Germline-derived CDR1 and CDR2 are LGHNA and YNFKEQ. With 5 bases clipped from V and 1 base from J, the junction kept 4 bases outside the gene matches. The CDR3 region has the DNA TGTGCCAGCAGCTGGGGGGACAGGAACACTGAAGCTTTCTTT. It specifies CASSWGDRNTEAFF.

V is TRBV2 and J is TRBJ1-3; D call uncertain. Trimming stripped 7 bases from V and 4 bases from J, with 5 bases between. Germline lookup yields CDR1 SNHLY and CDR2 FYNNEI. The CDR3 runs 11 residues. CDR3 residues: CASISGNTIYF. The CDR3 nucleotides read TGTGCCAGCATCTCCGGAAACACCATATATTTT.